The 30 T cell receptor beta chains below were found in one sample sequenced in a study of Graves' ophthalmopathy and Graves' hyperthyroidism. Amplification from RNA transcripts yielded the TCR beta CDR3 regions. An opening RT-PCR round employed HTBI primers and preceded a second-round multiplex PCR. MiXCR, applied by TCRdb to the multiplex PCR reads, yields one record per CDR3 protein. The profile covers 300,000 to 400,000 distinct CDR3 sequences, with under 20% appearing a single time and about 12% taken by the ten largest. What was sequenced was peripheral blood. The receptor set was obtained from an adult man with Graves' ophthalmopathy.

The chain recombines TRBV19 with TRBJ2-7; TRBD1 aligns across 8 bases. This CDR3 is 14 amino acids long. Germline V gives CDR1 LNHDA, CDR2 SQIVND (reference sequence). The ends lost 9 bases at V and 5 bases at J; junction bases unmatched: 12. The chain's CDR3 is CASRPEDRADEQYF. The CDR3 bases are TGTGCCAGCCGTCCGGAGGACAGGGCCGACGAGCAGTACTTC.

This clonotype occurred many times. V gene TRBV13 combines with J gene TRBJ2-6; TRBD1 might be the D (6 bases). The CDR3 sequence is 20 residues long. Trimming took off 5 bases at V and 1 base at J, with 24 bases between the two ends. Germline V gives CDR1 PRHDT, CDR2 FYEKMQ (reference sequence). DNA for the CDR3: TGTGCCAGCAGCACCTCGCCAGGGGCCACCTCGGCATCTGGGGCCAACGTCCTGACTTTC. It specifies CASSTSPGATSASGANVLTF.

In its sample, this clonotype was seen many times. The V call is TRBV5-1, the J call TRBJ1-1; D is unresolved. The CDR3 runs to 14 residues. Trimming left V 0 bases short and J 5 bases short, with 11 bases between. Germline-derived CDR1 and CDR2 are SGHRS and YFSETQ. CDR3 sequence: CASSLALGGTEAFF. The DNA of the CDR3 is TGCGCCAGCAGCTTGGCCCTTGGTGGAACTGAAGCTTTCTTT. The full variable domain, with the rest looked up from reference TRBV5-1 and TRBJ1-1, is KAGVTQTPRYLIKTRGQQVTLSCSPISGHRSVSWYQQTPGQGLQFLFEYFSETQRNKGNFPGRFSGRQFSNSRSEMNVSTLELGDSALYLCASSLALGGTEAFFGQGTRLTVV.

This clonotype was counted many times. J is TRBJ2-2 and V is TRBV29-1; 8 bases match TRBD1. Per the germline V gene, CDR1 is SQVTM and CDR2 is ANQGSEA. V lost 5 bases and J lost 3; bases outside the gene matches: 11. CDR3 length: 16 residues. CDR3 bases: TGCAGCGTTTCGAGCGACAGGGGACGGTACACCGGGGAGCTGTTTTTT. It encodes CSVSSDRGRYTGELFF.

This clonotype was observed many times. The chain is built from TRBV6-2 or TRBV6-3 and TRBJ2-7; possibly TRBD1 for D (6 bases). The V gene's germline CDR1 is MNHEY and CDR2 SVGEGT. Between the trimmed V and J ends, which lost 2 bases and 1 base, there was a span of 18 bases. CDR3 length: 17 residues. CDR3 nucleotides: TGTGCCAGCAGTTACGGGACACTGGGTCCTCGTTCCTACGAGCAGTACTTC. Amino acids: CASSYGTLGPRSYEQYF.

There are many counts of this clonotype. The rearrangement joins TRBV6-1 to TRBJ1-5; a weak D match, TRBD1 (5 bases). Per germline, CDR1 MNHNS and CDR2 SASEGT. This CDR3 is built from 14 residues. Trimming cost V 8 bases and J 0 bases, with 11 bases left between them. CDR3 coding DNA: TGTGCCAGCCAGGGAAGATATAGCAATCAGCCCCAGCATTTT. Translation: CASQGRYSNQPQHF.

In this sample, this clonotype turned up many times. The chain is built from TRBV5-1 and TRBJ2-5; D may be TRBD1 (6 bases). In germline, CDR1 is SGHRS, CDR2 YFSETQ. The CDR3 length is 16 residues. V lost 1 base and J 0 bases, leaving 13 bases between the germline ends. CDR3 region: CASSLTRRDNQETQYF. For the CDR3, the DNA is TGCGCCAGCAGCTTGACGAGAAGGGACAACCAAGAGACCCAGTACTTC.

There are many counts of this clonotype. The gene calls are TRBV5-1 and TRBJ2-5; TRBD2 matches 7 bases. From germline, CDR1 is SGHRS and CDR2 YFSETQ. The trim removed 0 bases at V and 1 base at J, leaving 9 bases unmatched. The CDR3 spans 17 residues. CDR3 residues: CASSLARGGMSQETQYF. Written as DNA, the CDR3 is TGCGCCAGCAGCTTGGCCCGGGGAGGGATGTCCCAAGAGACCCAGTACTTC.

This clonotype was detected ten times or more. This chain connects TRBV12-3 or TRBV12-4 to TRBJ2-6, with 13 nucleotides matching TRBD2. After removal of 5 bases from V and 4 bases from J, the junction contained 8 bases not matched to a gene. The CDR3 runs 18 residues. The chain's CDR3 is CASSPTSGRAPGANVLTF. The CDR3 nucleotides read TGTGCCAGCAGTCCTACTAGCGGGAGGGCTCCAGGGGCCAACGTCCTGACTTTC.

This clonotype has at least ten counts. The genes are TRBV6-1 and TRBJ1-6; no firm D call. The CDR3 contains 12 residues. The V gene's germline CDR1 is MNHNS and CDR2 SASEGT. V shed 7 bases and J shed 8 bases, with 9 bases lying between them. This CDR3 reads CASTGADSPLHF. The DNA for the CDR3 is TGTGCCAGCACGGGTGCGGATTCACCCCTCCACTTT.

This clonotype was found many times. The V gene is TRBV5-1, the J gene TRBJ1-1; TRBD1 matches 7 bases. Trimming cost V 0 bases and J 4 bases; bases outside gene matches: 3. The V gene's germline CDR1 is SGHRS and CDR2 YFSETQ. The length of the CDR3 is 14 residues. CDR3 nucleotide sequence: TGCGCCAGCAGCTTGGACAGGGGTTCCACTGAAGCTTTCTTT. This sequence encodes CASSLDRGSTEAFF.

This clonotype was counted only a few times. The chain couples TRBV5-1 to TRBJ2-2, with 8 bases matching TRBD2. Germline V gene data show CDR1 as SGHRS and CDR2 as YFSETQ. The CDR3 has 16 amino acids. Trimming removed 1 base from V and 2 bases from J; junction bases left unmatched: 4. DNA of the CDR3: TGCGCCAGCAGCTTGAGAAGCGGGGGTAACACCGGGGAGCTGTTTTTT. Translating it yields CASSLRSGGNTGELFF.

This clonotype was observed many times. V usage is TRBV5-1 and J usage is TRBJ1-1; D uncertain. Per germline, CDR1 SGHRS and CDR2 YFSETQ. Trimming removed 4 bases at V and 3 bases at J, with 13 bases between. CDR3 length: 14 residues. CDR3 nucleotide sequence: TGCGCCAGCAGCCGTGGGTCACCCGACACTGAAGCTTTCTTT. It codes for CASSRGSPDTEAFF.

The table lists this clonotype with many counts. The chain employs TRBV28 and TRBJ2-7; D not resolved. The V gene's germline CDR1 is MDHEN and CDR2 SYDVKM. This CDR3 is 14 amino acids long. V was trimmed by 4 bases and J by 2 bases, leaving 12 bases between them. Here the CDR3 reads CASSSRSRTYEQYF. The CDR3, as DNA: TGTGCCAGCAGTTCGAGGTCGCGGACCTACGAGCAGTACTTC.

This clonotype has a count of ten or more. The chain joins TRBV28 to TRBJ1-5; D gene ambiguous. V lost 4 bases and J lost 0, with 10 bases in between. This CDR3 comprises 15 residues. Germline V lookup: CDR1 MDHEN, CDR2 SYDVKM. CDR3 protein: CASSWLRYSNQPQHF. As DNA, the CDR3 is TGTGCCAGCAGTTGGCTGCGTTATAGCAATCAGCCCCAGCATTTT.

This clonotype was counted at least ten times. The rearrangement uses TRBV6-1 and TRBJ2-7; D is possibly TRBD2 (6 bases). The CDR3 is 14 amino acids. Trimming stripped 3 bases from V and 3 bases from J, with 12 bases between. Germline loops: CDR1 MNHNS, CDR2 SASEGT. The CDR3 sequence: CASSDRGGRYEQYF. As DNA, the CDR3 is TGTGCCAGCAGTGATCGGGGAGGACGCTACGAGCAGTACTTC.

This sequence joins TRBV2 and TRBJ2-6, with TRBD1 identical over 8 bases. CDR1 and CDR2 (germline): SNHLY, FYNNEI. Trimming took 8 bases from V and 2 from J; bases not matched to a gene: 8. This CDR3 contains 16 residues. CDR3 residues: CASSTGAGAGANVLTF. For the CDR3, the DNA is TGTGCCAGCTCGACAGGGGCGGGCGCTGGGGCCAACGTCCTGACTTTC.

The table lists this clonotype with many counts. The gene calls are TRBV15 and TRBJ2-5; D is unclear. Germline CDR1 LNHNV, CDR2 YYDKDF (reference sequence). The CDR3 is 16 amino acids. V was pared by 6 bases and J by 4 bases, with 21 bases between. The CDR3: CATSLQSRVLGETQYF. CDR3 DNA: TGTGCCACCAGTTTGCAGTCTAGGGTTTTAGGAGAGACCCAGTACTTC.

At least ten counts were recorded for this clonotype. J is TRBJ1-1 and V is TRBV30; maybe TRBD1 (6 bases). Trimming removed 5 bases from V and 3 bases from J, with 10 bases in between. The CDR3 loop spans 12 amino acids. Germline CDR1 GTSNPN, CDR2 SVGIG (reference sequence). The CDR3 DNA reads as TGTGCCTGGGGACAGTCCGACACTGAAGCTTTCTTT. Encoded protein: CAWGQSDTEAFF.

This clonotype was picked up many times. The chain is built from TRBV20-1 and TRBJ1-2; 10 nucleotides match TRBD1. CDR3 length equals 12 residues. V was pared by 8 bases and J by 13 bases, with 13 bases of the junction left unmatched. Germline V gene data show CDR1 as DFQATT and CDR2 as SNEGSKA (reference sequence). The CDR3: CSTQHRDRGFTF. In DNA form, the CDR3 reads TGCAGTACCCAGCACCGGGACAGGGGATTCACCTTC.

This clonotype was seen at least ten times. The rearrangement links TRBV18 to TRBJ1-5; maybe TRBD1 (6 bases). Germline V gives CDR1 KGHSH, CDR2 LQKENI. This CDR3 comprises 15 residues. Trimming took off 4 bases at V and 0 bases at J, with 10 bases between the two ends. The CDR3 region is CASSQQGGSNQPQHF. CDR3 nucleotide sequence: TGTGCCAGCTCACAACAGGGAGGTAGCAATCAGCCCCAGCATTTT.

There are many counts of this clonotype. The chain recombines TRBV6-1 with TRBJ1-5; possibly TRBD1 for D (6 bases). Germline CDR1 reads MNHNS; CDR2 reads SASEGT. The CDR3 consists of 15 residues. Trimming left V 2 bases short and J 3 bases short, with 11 bases between. Written as DNA, the CDR3 is TGTGCCAGCAGTGAAACGGGGGCGATCAATCAGCCCCAGCATTTT. As protein: CASSETGAINQPQHF.

Ten or more counts support this clonotype. This chain joins TRBV6-1 and TRBJ2-5, with D perhaps assigned TRBD1 or TRBD2 (5 bases each). The CDR3 consists of 15 residues. Per germline, CDR1 MNHNS and CDR2 SASEGT. V was clipped by 5 bases and J by 5 bases, with 18 bases between them. The CDR3 DNA sequence: TGTGCCAGCAGTCCCCGGGGACGGCCGATTGAGACCCAGTACTTC. Encoded protein: CASSPRGRPIETQYF.

This clonotype has ten or more counts. The chain recombines TRBV25-1 with TRBJ2-7; D perhaps matches TRBD1 (6 bases). The CDR3 totals 16 residues. Deletions cut 1 base from V and 0 bases from J, with 13 bases between. The germline V gene has CDR1 MGHDK and CDR2 SYGVNS. The DNA of the CDR3 is TGTGCCAGCAGTGAATCGCTGCAGGGGCCCTCCTACGAGCAGTACTTC. Protein: CASSESLQGPSYEQYF.

This clonotype showed up many times. This chain uses TRBV5-1 with TRBJ2-6, with a tentative D call TRBD1 (5 bases). V lost 0 bases and J 4 bases, leaving 11 bases between the germline ends. CDR1 is SGHRS, CDR2 YFSETQ, per germline. CDR3 size: 16 residues. In nucleotides, the CDR3 is TGCGCCAGCAGCTTGGTTTCAGGGTCCGGGGCCAACGTCCTGACTTTC. The encoded protein is CASSLVSGSGANVLTF.

The chain uses TRBV6-4 and TRBJ1-2; no definite D call. The V end was cut by 5 bases, the J end by 6 bases, with 10 bases between. Germline CDR1 MRHNA, CDR2 SNTAGT. CDR3 length: 12 residues. CDR3 DNA: TGTGCCAGCAGTCCGACCGCCCATGGCTACACCTTC. This translates into CASSPTAHGYTF.

The chain carries TRBV13 and TRBJ2-5; 10 bases are shared with TRBD1. J gave up 3 bases and V 5 bases, and 6 bases lay outside the gene matches. CDR1 and CDR2 from the germline V gene are PRHDT and FYEKMQ (reference sequence). The CDR3 is 15 amino acids. CDR3 coding DNA: TGTGCCAGCAGCCTAAGTGGACAGGGGGAAGAGACCCAGTACTTC. Protein: CASSLSGQGEETQYF.

This clonotype was detected many times. V gene TRBV6-5 combines with J gene TRBJ2-2, with D possibly TRBD1 on 6 matching bases. Per germline, CDR1 MNHEY and CDR2 SVGAGI. The CDR3 consists of 15 residues. V was clipped by 4 bases and J by 0 bases, with 9 bases between them. CDR3 in amino acids: CASSSGQTNTGELFF. CDR3 nucleotide sequence: TGTGCCAGCAGTTCCGGACAGACGAACACCGGGGAGCTGTTTTTT.

V is TRBV7-2 and J is TRBJ2-5; the D is unclear. The germline gives CDR1 SGHTA, CDR2 FQGNSA. This CDR3 has 15 amino acids. V lost 2 bases and J 5 bases, leaving 15 bases between the germline ends. The CDR3 nucleotides are TGTGCCAGCAGCTTACAGTTAAAAAGCCGGGAGACCCAGTACTTC. As protein: CASSLQLKSRETQYF.

This clonotype was seen repeatedly, ten times or more. This rearrangement joins TRBV20-1 to TRBJ1-5; TRBD1 aligns across 9 bases. Germline CDR1 is DFQATT and CDR2 is SNEGSKA (reference sequence). The length of the CDR3 is 17 residues. Trimming at V came to 5 bases and at J to 0 bases, leaving 11 bases not matched to a gene. The CDR3 region is CSAHRDRDSYSNQPQHF. CDR3 nucleotides: TGCAGTGCTCACCGGGACAGGGATAGTTATAGCAATCAGCCCCAGCATTTT.